Given below is one T cell receptor beta chain in context. This sample stems from a study of shared clonotypes between healthy human individuals. Looking at the study overall: Every donor yielded three CD4 naive, three CD4 memory, two CD8 naive and one CD8 memory plate.

J lost 0 bases, V lost 6 bases, and 6 bases had no gene match. The CDR3 is 16 residues long. CDR1 is SNHLY and CDR2 is FYNNEI in the germline V gene. Sequenced by immunoSEQ multiplex PCR; TCRdb stores in-frame clones only, minus some. This sample has 2 million to 2.5 million clones, with approximately 94% found just once. The rearrangement links TRBV2 to TRBJ2-3; 10 bases map to TRBD2. The sequence was obtained from a man aged 18 to 35 in good health. Sequenced: naive CD4+ T cells sorted from blood. As for subset: CD45RA+ positively selected. The chain's CDR3 is CASRRGLATSTDTQYF. The DNA for the CDR3 is TGTGCCAGCAGAAGGGGACTAGCGACTAGCACAGATACGCAGTATTTT.